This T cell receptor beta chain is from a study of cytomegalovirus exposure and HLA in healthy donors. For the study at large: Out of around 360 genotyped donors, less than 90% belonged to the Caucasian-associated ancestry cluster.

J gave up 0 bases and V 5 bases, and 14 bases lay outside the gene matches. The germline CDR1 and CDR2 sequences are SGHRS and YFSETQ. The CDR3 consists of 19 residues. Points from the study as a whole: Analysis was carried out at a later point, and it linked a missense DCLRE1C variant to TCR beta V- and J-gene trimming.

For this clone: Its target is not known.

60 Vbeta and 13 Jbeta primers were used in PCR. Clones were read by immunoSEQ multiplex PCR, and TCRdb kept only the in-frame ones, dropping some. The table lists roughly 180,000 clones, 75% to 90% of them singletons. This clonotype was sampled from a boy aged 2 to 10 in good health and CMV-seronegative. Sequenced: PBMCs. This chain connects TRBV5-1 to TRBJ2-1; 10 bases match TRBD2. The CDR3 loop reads CASRPFIKAGGPSYNEQFF. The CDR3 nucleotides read TGCGCCAGCAGGCCCTTCATCAAAGCGGGAGGGCCCTCCTACAATGAGCAGTTCTTC. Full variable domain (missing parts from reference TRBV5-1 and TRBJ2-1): KAGVTQTPRYLIKTRGQQVTLSCSPISGHRSVSWYQQTPGQGLQFLFEYFSETQRNKGNFPGRFSGRQFSNSRSEMNVSTLELGDSALYLCASRPFIKAGGPSYNEQFFGPGTRLTVL.